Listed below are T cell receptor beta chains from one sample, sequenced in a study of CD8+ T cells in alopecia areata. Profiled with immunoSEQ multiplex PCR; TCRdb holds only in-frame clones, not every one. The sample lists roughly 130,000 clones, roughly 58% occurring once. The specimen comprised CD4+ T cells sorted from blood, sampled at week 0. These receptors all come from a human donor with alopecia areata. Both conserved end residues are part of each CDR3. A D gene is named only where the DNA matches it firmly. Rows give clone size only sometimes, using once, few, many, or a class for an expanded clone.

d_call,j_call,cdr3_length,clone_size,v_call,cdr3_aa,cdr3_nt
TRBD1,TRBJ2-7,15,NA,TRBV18,CASSAERQGGYEQYF,TGTGCCAGCTCAGCAGAAAGACAGGGGGGATACGAGCAGTACTTC
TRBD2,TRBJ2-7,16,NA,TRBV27,CASSLSGLAGAYEQYF,TGTGCCAGCAGTTTATCCGGACTAGCGGGAGCCTACGAGCAGTACTTC
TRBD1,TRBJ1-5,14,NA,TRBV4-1,CASSSPGTGQPQHF,TGCGCCAGCAGCTCTCCCGGGACAGGACAGCCCCAGCATTTT
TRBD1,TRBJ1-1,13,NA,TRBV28,CASSDRQGDEAFF,TGTGCCAGCAGCGATCGACAGGGCGATGAAGCTTTCTTT
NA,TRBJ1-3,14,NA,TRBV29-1,CSVESAEDGNTIYF,TGCAGCGTTGAATCGGCGGAGGATGGAAACACCATATATTTT
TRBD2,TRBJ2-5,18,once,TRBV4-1,CASSQEMIRGGNQETQYF,TGCGCCAGCAGCCAAGAAATGATCCGCGGGGGAAACCAAGAGACCCAGTACTTC
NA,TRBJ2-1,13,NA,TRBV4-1,CASSQVAEWAKFF,TGCGCCAGCAGCCAAGTCGCAGAGTGGGCCAAGTTCTTC
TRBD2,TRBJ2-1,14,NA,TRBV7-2,CASSQTLAGGKQFF,TGTGCCAGCAGCCAGACCCTAGCGGGGGGCAAGCAGTTCTTC
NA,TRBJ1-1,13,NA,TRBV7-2,CASALSLAVEAFF,TGTGCCAGCGCCCTCTCTTTGGCAGTAGAAGCTTTCTTT
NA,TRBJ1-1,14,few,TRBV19,CASSIRSVNTEAFF,TGTGCCAGTAGTATCCGATCGGTGAACACTGAAGCTTTCTTT
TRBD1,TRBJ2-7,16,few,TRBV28,CASSSLTTGGSYEQYF,TGTGCCAGCAGTTCGCTCACGACAGGGGGATCCTACGAGCAGTACTTC
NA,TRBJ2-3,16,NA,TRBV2,CASSEEGGASTDTQYF,TGTGCCAGCAGTGAGGAGGGGGGAGCTAGCACAGATACGCAGTATTTT
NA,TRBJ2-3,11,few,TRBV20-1,CSAHFADTQYF,TGCAGTGCCCACTTCGCAGATACGCAGTATTTT
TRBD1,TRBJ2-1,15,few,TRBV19,CASRPRTGGYNEQFF,TGTGCCAGTAGACCTAGGACAGGGGGTTACAATGAGCAGTTCTTC
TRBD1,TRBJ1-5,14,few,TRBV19,CASSTQGAGQPQHF,TGTGCCAGTAGTACACAGGGGGCTGGTCAGCCCCAGCATTTT
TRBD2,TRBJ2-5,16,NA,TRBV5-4,CASSLPSGGEQETQYF,TGTGCCAGCAGCTTACCTAGCGGGGGGGAGCAAGAGACCCAGTACTTC
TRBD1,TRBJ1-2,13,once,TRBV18,CASSRDRGSGYTF,TGTGCCAGCTCACGGGACAGGGGTTCTGGCTACACCTTC
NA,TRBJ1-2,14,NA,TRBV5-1,CASSFSGIMEGYTF,TGCGCCAGCAGCTTTTCAGGGATCATGGAAGGCTACACCTTC
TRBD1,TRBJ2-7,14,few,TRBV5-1,CASSFSGTGAEQYF,TGCGCCAGCAGTTTCTCCGGGACAGGGGCCGAGCAGTACTTC
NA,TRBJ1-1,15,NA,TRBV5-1,CASSLEGRADTEAFF,TGCGCCAGCAGCTTGGAGGGCAGAGCGGACACTGAAGCTTTCTTT
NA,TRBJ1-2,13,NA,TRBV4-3,CASSQDRRGGYTF,TGCGCCAGCAGCCAAGACCGCAGGGGTGGCTACACCTTC
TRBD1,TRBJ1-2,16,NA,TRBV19,CASSKTPGQAALSYTF,TGTGCCAGTAGTAAGACTCCGGGACAGGCGGCCCTCAGCTACACCTTC
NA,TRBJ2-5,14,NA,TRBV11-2,CASSLTSRGETQYF,TGTGCCAGCAGCTTAACTTCGCGGGGAGAGACCCAGTACTTC
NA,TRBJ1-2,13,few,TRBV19,CASSTDRSYGYTF,TGTGCCAGTAGTACAGACAGGTCCTATGGCTACACCTTC
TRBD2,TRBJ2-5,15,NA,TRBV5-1,CASSVGGSGGETQYF,TGCGCCAGCTCGGTCGGGGGTAGCGGGGGTGAGACCCAGTACTTC
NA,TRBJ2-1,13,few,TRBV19,CASSIGSQGEQFF,TGTGCCAGTAGTATAGGGTCACAGGGTGAGCAGTTCTTC
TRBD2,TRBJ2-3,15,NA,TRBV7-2,CASSSTSGRTDTQYF,TGTGCCAGCAGCTCGACTAGCGGGAGGACAGATACGCAGTATTTT
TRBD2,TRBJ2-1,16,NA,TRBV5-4,CASSSSGVSSYNEQFF,TGTGCCAGCAGCTCTAGCGGGGTTAGCTCCTACAATGAGCAGTTCTTC
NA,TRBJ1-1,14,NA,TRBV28,CASSWGTVNTEAFF,TGTGCCAGCAGTTGGGGCACCGTGAACACTGAAGCTTTCTTT
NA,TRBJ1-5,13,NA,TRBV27,CASSFEANQPQHF,TGTGCCAGCAGTTTTGAGGCGAATCAGCCCCAGCATTTT
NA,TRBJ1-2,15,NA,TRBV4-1,CASSQDWGANYGYTF,TGCGCCAGCAGCCAAGATTGGGGGGCTAACTATGGCTACACCTTC
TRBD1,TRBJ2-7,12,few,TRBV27,CGSRDRDHEQYF,TGTGGCAGCCGGGACAGGGACCACGAGCAGTACTTC
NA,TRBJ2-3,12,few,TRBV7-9,CASSLAADTQYF,TGTGCCAGCAGCTTAGCGGCAGATACGCAGTATTTT
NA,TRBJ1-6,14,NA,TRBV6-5,CASSPRTVNSPLHF,TGTGCCAGCAGTCCTCGGACGGTTAATTCACCCCTCCACTTT
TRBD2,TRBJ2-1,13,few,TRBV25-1,CASRAGRNNEQFF,TGTGCCAGCAGAGCGGGAAGAAACAATGAGCAGTTCTTC
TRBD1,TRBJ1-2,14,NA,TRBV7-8,CASSWTGGFYGYTF,TGTGCCAGCAGCTGGACAGGGGGCTTCTATGGCTACACCTTC
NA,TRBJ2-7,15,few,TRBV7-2,CASTQDPNRAREQYF,TGTGCCAGCACCCAGGACCCGAATCGGGCACGTGAGCAGTACTTC
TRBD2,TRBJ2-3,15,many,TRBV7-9,CASSRTSGGTDTQYF,TGTGCCAGCAGCCGGACTAGCGGAGGCACAGATACGCAGTATTTT
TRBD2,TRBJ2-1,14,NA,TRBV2,CASSVGLEGNEQFF,TGTGCCAGCAGTGTGGGACTAGAAGGGAATGAGCAGTTCTTC
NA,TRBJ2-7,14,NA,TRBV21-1,CASSPLGHTYEQYF,TGTGCCAGCAGCCCCTTAGGACATACTTACGAGCAGTACTTC
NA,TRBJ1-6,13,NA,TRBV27,CASRFQENSPLHF,TGTGCCAGCAGGTTTCAGGAAAATTCACCCCTCCACTTT
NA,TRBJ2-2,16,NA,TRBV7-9,CASSARGASNTGELFF,TGTGCCAGCAGCGCAAGGGGGGCATCGAACACCGGGGAGCTGTTTTTT
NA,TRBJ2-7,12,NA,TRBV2,CASSDNSAEQYF,TGTGCCAGCAGTGATAATAGCGCCGAGCAGTACTTC
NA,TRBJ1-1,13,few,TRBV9,CASSAGRNTEAFF,TGTGCCAGCAGCGCCGGACGGAACACTGAAGCTTTCTTT
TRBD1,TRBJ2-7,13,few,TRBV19,CASSSRDSNEQYF,TGTGCCAGTAGTTCCCGGGACAGCAACGAGCAGTACTTC
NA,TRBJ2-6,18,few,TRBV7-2,CASSARQVSSSGANVLTF,TGTGCCAGCAGCGCACGACAGGTTTCGAGCTCTGGGGCCAACGTCCTGACTTTC
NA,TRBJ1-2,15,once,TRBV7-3,CASSESPGTDYGYTF,TGTGCCAGCAGCGAAAGTCCGGGGACGGACTATGGCTACACCTTC
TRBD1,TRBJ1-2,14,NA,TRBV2,CASIPGQGAYGYTF,TGTGCCAGCATTCCCGGACAGGGGGCCTATGGCTACACCTTC
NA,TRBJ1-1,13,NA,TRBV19,CASRWGRGTEAFF,TGTGCCAGTAGGTGGGGGAGAGGCACTGAAGCTTTCTTT
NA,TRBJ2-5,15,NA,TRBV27,CASSLMWGAGETQYF,TGTGCCAGCAGTTTAATGTGGGGGGCGGGGGAGACCCAGTACTTC
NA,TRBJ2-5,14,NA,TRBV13,CASSSYELDRTQYF,TGTGCCAGCAGCTCCTATGAGTTGGATCGGACCCAGTACTTC
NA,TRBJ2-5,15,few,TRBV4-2,CASSQVEGTGETQYF,TGTGCCAGCAGCCAAGTTGAGGGCACCGGGGAGACCCAGTACTTC
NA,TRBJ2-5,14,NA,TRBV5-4,CASSLGYGEVTQYF,TGTGCCAGCAGCTTGGGTTACGGGGAGGTTACCCAGTACTTC
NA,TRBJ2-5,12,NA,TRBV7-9,CASSLLGETQYF,TGTGCCAGCAGCCTACTCGGGGAGACCCAGTACTTC
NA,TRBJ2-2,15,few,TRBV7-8,CASTQQGLNTGELFF,TGTGCCAGCACGCAACAGGGACTAAACACCGGGGAGCTGTTTTTT
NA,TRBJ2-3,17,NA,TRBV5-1,CASSLDIFGTSTDTQYF,TGCGCCAGCAGCTTAGACATTTTCGGAACCAGCACAGATACGCAGTATTTT
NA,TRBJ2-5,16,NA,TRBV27,CASSPRLGKGQETQYF,TGTGCCAGCAGTCCCCGGTTGGGGAAGGGCCAAGAGACCCAGTACTTC
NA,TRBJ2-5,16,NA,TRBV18,CASSPLLGRAQETQYF,TGTGCCAGCTCACCACTTCTCGGGAGAGCGCAAGAGACCCAGTACTTC
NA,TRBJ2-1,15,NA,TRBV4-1,CASGTGGRGVNEQFF,TGCGCCAGCGGTACGGGTGGCAGGGGGGTCAATGAGCAGTTCTTC